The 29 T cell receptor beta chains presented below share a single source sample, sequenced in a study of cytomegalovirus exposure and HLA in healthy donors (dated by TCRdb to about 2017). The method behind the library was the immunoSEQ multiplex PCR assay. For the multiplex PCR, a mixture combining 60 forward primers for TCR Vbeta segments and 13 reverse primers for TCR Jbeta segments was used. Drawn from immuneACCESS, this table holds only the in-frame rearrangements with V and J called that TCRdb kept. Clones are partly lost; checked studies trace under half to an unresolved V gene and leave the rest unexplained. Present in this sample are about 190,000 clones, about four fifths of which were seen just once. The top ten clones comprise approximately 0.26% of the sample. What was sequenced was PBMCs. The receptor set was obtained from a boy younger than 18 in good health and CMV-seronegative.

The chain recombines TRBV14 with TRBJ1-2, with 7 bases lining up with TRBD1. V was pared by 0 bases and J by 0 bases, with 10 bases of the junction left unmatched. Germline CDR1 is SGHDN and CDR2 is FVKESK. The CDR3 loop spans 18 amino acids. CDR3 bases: TGTGCCAGCAGCCAAGATCCGGGACAGCCCCTCGCTAACTATGGCTACACCTTC. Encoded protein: CASSQDPGQPLANYGYTF.

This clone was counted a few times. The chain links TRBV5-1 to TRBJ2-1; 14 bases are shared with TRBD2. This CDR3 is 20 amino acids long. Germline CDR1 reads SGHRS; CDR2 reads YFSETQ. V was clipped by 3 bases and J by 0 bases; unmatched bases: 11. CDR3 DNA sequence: TGCGCCAGCAGCTCGCGGGGGACTAGCGGGAGTCTCGACTCCTACAATGAGCAGTTCTTC. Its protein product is CASSSRGTSGSLDSYNEQFF.

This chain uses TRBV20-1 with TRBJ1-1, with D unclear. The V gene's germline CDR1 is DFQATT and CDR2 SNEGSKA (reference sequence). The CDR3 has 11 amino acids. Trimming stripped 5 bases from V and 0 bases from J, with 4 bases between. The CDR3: CSAPLNTEAFF. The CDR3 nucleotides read TGCAGTGCTCCCTTGAACACTGAAGCTTTCTTT.

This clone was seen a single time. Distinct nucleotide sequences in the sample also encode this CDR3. CDR3 coding DNA: TGTGCCAGCAGCCCAGGGCAGGGGTACGAGCAGTACTTC. This gives the protein CASSPGQGYEQYF. The chain uses TRBV27 and TRBJ2-7; D might be TRBD1 (6 bases). Deletions cut 6 bases from V and 4 bases from J, with 13 bases between. The CDR3 totals 13 residues. Germline lookup yields CDR1 MNHEY and CDR2 SMNVEV (reference sequence).

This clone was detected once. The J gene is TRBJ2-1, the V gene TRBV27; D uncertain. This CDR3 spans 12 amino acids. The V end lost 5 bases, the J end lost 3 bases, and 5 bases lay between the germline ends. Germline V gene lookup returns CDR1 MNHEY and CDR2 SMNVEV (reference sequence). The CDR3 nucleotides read TGTGCCAGCAGTCCAAACTACAATGAGCAGTTCTTC. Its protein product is CASSPNYNEQFF.

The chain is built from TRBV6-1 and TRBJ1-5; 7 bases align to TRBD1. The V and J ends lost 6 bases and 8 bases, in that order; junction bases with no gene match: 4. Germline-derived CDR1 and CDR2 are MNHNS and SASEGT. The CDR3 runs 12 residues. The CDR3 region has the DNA TGTGCCAGCAGCCTCACAGGGGAGCCCCAGCATTTT. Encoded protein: CASSLTGEPQHF.

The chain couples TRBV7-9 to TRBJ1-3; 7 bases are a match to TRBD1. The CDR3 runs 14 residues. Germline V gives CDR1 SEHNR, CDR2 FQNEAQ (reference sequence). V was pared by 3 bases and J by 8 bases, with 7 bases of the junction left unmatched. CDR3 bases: TGTGCCAGCAGCTTTCAGACAGGGTCGGACACCATATATTTT. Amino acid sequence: CASSFQTGSDTIYF.

For the CDR3, the DNA is TGTGCCACCGCCAACAGGGGGACTCACGAGCAGTACTTC. This codes for CATANRGTHEQYF. The chain recombines TRBV10-3 with TRBJ2-7, with 8 bases identical to TRBD1. The germline gives CDR1 ENHRY, CDR2 SYGVKD. V was pared by 10 bases and J by 5 bases, with 10 bases of the junction left unmatched. CDR3 length: 13 amino acids.

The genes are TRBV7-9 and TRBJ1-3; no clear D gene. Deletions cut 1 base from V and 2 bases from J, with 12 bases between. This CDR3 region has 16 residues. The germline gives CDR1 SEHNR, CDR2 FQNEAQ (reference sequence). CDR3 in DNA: TGTGCCAGCAGCTTAGTAGGCGGAGAGGCTGGAAACACCATATATTTT. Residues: CASSLVGGEAGNTIYF.

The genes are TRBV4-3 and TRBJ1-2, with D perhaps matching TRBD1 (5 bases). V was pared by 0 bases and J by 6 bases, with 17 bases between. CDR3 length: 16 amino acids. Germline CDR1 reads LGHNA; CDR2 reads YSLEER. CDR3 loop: CASSQDGRDRRDGYTF. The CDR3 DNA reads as TGCGCCAGCAGCCAAGACGGCCGAGACAGAAGGGATGGCTACACCTTC.

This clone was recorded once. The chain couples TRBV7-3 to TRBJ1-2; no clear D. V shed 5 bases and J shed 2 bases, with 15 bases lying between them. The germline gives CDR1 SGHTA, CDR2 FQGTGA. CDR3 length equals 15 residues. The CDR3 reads CASSPDAGDNYGYTF. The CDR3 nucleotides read TGTGCCAGCAGCCCCGACGCCGGAGACAACTATGGCTACACCTTC. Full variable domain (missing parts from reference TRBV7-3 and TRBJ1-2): GAGVSQTPSNKVTEKGKYVELRCDPISGHTALYWYRQSLGQGPEFLIYFQGTGAADDSGLPNDRFFAVRPEGSVSTLKIQRTERGDSAVYLCASSPDAGDNYGYTFGSGTRLTVV.

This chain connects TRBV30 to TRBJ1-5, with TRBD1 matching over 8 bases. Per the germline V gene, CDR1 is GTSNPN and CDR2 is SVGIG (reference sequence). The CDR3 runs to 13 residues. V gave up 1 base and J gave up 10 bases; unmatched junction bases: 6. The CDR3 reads CAWSGGQGLPQHF. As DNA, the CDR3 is TGTGCCTGGAGTGGTGGACAGGGTTTACCCCAGCATTTT.

CDR3 protein: CATEGTGGNEQFF. The DNA of the CDR3 is TGTGCCACGGAGGGCACAGGGGGCAATGAGCAGTTCTTC. The chain employs TRBV2 and TRBJ2-1, with 8 bases matching TRBD1. Germline CDR1 SNHLY, CDR2 FYNNEI. J lost 6 bases, V lost 10 bases, and 8 bases had no gene match. CDR3 length equals 13 residues.

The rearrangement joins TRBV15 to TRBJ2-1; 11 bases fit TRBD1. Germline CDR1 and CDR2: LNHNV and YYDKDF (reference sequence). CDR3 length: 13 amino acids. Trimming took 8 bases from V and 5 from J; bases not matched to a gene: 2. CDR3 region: CATGQGANNEQFF. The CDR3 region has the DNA TGTGCCACCGGACAGGGGGCCAACAATGAGCAGTTCTTC.

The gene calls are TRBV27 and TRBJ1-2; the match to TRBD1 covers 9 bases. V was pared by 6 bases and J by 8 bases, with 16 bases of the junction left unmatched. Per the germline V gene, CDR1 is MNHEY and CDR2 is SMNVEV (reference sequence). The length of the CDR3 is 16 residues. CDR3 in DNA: TGTGCCAGCAGGACGGGACTCGGGACAGGGAGGTGGGGCTACACCTTC. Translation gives CASRTGLGTGRWGYTF.

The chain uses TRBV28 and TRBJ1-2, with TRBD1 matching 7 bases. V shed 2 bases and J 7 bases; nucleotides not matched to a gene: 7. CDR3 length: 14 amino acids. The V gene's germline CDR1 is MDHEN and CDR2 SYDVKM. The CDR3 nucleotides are TGTGCCAGCAGTTTAGGCGGGCAGGGGGGTGGCTACACCTTC. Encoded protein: CASSLGGQGGGYTF.

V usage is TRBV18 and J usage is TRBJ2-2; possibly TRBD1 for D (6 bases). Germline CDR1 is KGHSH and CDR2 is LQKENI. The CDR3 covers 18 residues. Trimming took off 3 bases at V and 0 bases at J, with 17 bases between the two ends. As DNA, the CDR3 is TGTGCCAGCTCACCTCGGGACAAGGTCCGTTCGAACACCGGGGAGCTGTTTTTT. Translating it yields CASSPRDKVRSNTGELFF.

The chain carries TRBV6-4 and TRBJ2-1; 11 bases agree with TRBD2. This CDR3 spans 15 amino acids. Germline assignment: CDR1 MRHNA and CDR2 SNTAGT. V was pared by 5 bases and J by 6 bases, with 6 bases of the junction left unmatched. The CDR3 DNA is TGTGCCAGCAGTCTTAGCGGGGGGGCAGGCAATGAGCAGTTCTTC. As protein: CASSLSGGAGNEQFF.

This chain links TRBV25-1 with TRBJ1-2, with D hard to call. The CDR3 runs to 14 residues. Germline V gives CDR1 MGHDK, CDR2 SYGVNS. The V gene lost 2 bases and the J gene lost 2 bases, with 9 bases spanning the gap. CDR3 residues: CASSELGSNYGYTF. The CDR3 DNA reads TGTGCCAGCAGTGAACTGGGCAGCAACTATGGCTACACCTTC.

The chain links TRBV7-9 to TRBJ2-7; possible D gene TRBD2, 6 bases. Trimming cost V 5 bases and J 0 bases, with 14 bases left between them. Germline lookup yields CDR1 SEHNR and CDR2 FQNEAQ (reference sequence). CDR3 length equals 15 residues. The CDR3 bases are TGTGCCAGCAGCGCCGGGGGACTCAGCTCCTACGAGCAGTACTTC. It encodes CASSAGGLSSYEQYF.

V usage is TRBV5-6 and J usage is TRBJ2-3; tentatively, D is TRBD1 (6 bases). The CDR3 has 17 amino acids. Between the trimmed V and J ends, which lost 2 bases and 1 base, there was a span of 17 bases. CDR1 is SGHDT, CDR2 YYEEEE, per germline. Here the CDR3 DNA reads TGTGCCAGCAGCTTAACAGGGAGTGGGTCTCGCACAGATACGCAGTATTTT. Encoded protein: CASSLTGSGSRTDTQYF.

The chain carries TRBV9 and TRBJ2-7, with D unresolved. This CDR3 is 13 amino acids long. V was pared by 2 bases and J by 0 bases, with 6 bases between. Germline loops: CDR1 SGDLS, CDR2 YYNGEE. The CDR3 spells CASSVSPSYEQYF. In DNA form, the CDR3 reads TGTGCCAGCAGCGTGAGCCCCTCCTACGAGCAGTACTTC.

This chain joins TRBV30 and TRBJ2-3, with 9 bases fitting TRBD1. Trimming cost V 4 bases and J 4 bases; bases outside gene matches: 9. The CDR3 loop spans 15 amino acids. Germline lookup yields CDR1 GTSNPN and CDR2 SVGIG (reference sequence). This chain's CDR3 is CAWTWDRVRSDTQYF. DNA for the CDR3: TGTGCCTGGACCTGGGACAGGGTACGCTCAGATACGCAGTATTTT.

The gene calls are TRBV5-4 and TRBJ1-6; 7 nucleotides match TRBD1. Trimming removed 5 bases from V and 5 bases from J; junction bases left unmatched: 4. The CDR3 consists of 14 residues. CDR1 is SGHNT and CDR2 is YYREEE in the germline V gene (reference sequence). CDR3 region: CASRYTGDNSPLHF. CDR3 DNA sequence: TGTGCCAGCAGATACACAGGGGATAATTCACCCCTCCACTTT.

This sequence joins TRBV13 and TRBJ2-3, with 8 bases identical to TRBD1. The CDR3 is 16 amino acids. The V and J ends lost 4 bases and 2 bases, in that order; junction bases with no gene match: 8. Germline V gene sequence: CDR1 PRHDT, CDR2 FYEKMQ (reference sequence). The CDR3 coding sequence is TGTGCCAGCAGCTCTCAGGGGGCGAGGTTCACAGATACGCAGTATTTT. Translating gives CASSSQGARFTDTQYF.

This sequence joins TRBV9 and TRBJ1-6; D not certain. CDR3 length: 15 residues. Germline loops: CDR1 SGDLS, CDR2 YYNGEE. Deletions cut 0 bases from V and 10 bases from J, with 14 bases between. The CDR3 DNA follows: TGTGCCAGCAGCGTAGAAGGGTCAGGAGGCTCACCCCTCCACTTT. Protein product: CASSVEGSGGSPLHF.

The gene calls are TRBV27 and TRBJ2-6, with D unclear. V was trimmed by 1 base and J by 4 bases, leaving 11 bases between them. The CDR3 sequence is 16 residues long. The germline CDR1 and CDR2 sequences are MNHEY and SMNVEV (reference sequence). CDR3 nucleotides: TGTGCCAGCAGTTTATACAGATCGGCCGGGGCCAACGTCCTGACTTTC. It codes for CASSLYRSAGANVLTF.

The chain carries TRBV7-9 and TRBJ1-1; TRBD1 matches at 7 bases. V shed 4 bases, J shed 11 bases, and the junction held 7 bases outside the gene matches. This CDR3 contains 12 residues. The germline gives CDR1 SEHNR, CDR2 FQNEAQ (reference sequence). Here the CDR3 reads CASSSGQAVAFF. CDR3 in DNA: TGTGCCAGCAGCTCCGGACAGGCGGTGGCTTTCTTT. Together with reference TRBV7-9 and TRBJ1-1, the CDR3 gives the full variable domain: DTGVSQNPRHKITKRGQNVTFRCDPISEHNRLYWYRQTLGQGPEFLTYFQNEAQLEKSRLLSDRFSAERPKGSFSTLEIQRTEQGDSAMYLCASSSGQAVAFFGQGTRLTVV.

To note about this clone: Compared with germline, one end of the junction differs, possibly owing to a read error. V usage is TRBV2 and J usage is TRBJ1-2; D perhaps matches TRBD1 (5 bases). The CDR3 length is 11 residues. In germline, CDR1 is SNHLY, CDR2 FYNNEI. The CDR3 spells CASSSYRGTPF. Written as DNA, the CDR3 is TGTGCCAGCAGCTCATACCGCGGGACCCCCTTC.